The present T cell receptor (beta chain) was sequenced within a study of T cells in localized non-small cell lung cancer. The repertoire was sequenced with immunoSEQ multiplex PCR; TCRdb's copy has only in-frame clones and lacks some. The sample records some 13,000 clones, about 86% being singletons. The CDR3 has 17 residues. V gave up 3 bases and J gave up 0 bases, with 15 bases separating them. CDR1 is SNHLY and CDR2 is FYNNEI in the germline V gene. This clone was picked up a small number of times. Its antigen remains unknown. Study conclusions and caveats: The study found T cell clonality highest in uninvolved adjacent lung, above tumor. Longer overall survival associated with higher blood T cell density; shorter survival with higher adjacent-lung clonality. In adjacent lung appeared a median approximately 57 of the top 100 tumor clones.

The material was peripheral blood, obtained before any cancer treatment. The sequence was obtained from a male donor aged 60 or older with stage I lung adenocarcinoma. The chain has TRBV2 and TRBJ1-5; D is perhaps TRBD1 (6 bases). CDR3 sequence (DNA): TGTGCCAGCAGTGAGAGTACAGGGACATATAGCAATCAGCCCCAGCATTTT. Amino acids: CASSESTGTYSNQPQHF.